This T cell receptor beta chain was profiled in a study of glioma-infiltrating T cells. Study-wide results and caveats: Tissue and blood shared very few CDR3 sequences.

The CDR3 sequence is 14 residues long. The V and J ends lost 5 bases and 3 bases, in that order; junction bases with no gene match: 5. Germline V gene lookup returns CDR1 SQVTM and CDR2 ANQGSEA. The iRepertoire nested amplicon-rescue multiplex PCR amplified TCR alpha and beta CDR3s from RNA. TCRdb reanalysed the multiplex PCR reads using MiXCR and keeps one entry per CDR3 protein. The sample consists of 170,000 or so distinct CDR3 sequences, under 55% of them appearing once. Notes on this clonotype: What it recognizes is unknown.

The sample taken for sequencing was glioma tissue, nonneoplastic brain tissue, or PBMCs (not recorded which). This TCR came from a human donor with low-grade glioma or glioblastoma, undergoing nonglioma brain surgery, or in good health (not recorded which). The chain has TRBV29-1 and TRBJ2-7, with TRBD2 matching 12 bases. The DNA of the CDR3 is TGCAGCGTTAACGGACTAGCGGGAAACTACGAGCAGTACTTC. Translating it yields CSVNGLAGNYEQYF.